This TCR beta chain was sequenced during a study of cytomegalovirus exposure and HLA in healthy donors. Whole-study findings and limits: Three chains tied to CMV proved CMV antigen-specific in vitro.

Amplification used 60 Vbeta primers and 13 Jbeta primers. The assay was immunoSEQ multiplex PCR, and TCRdb's table has in-frame clones only and misses some. The sample shows over 110,000 clones, about four fifths of them seen only once. On this clone itself: The target antigen is unknown.

The CDR3 totals 16 residues. Germline V gene sequence: CDR1 MNHEY, CDR2 SMNVEV (reference sequence). V trimming: 5 bases; J trimming: 7 bases; junction bases outside the gene matches: 17. The specimen was PBMCs. This chain joins TRBV27 and TRBJ2-7, with TRBD2 matching 7 bases. The source is a woman between 40 and 50 years old in good health and CMV-seropositive. The CDR3 DNA follows: TGTGCCAGCAGTCCTGTAGCGGGTCAGATAACGGGGGAGCAGTACTTC. Translating gives CASSPVAGQITGEQYF.